These T cell receptor beta chains were read from a single sample in a study of cytomegalovirus exposure and HLA in healthy donors. TCRdb keeps only in-frame clones here, not all; method: immunoSEQ multiplex PCR. The table records about 180,000 clones, about 89% of them present only once. Sequenced material: PBMCs. Receptors originate from a man in his late teens or twenties in good health and CMV-seropositive. CDR3s include the opening cysteine and the closing phenylalanine or tryptophan. The D gene is left open where the match is weak. Not all rows give a size; the values are once, few, many and, for expanded clones, a class.

TRBV4-3	.	TRBD2	TRBJ2-1	TGCGCCAGCAGCCAAGAGGGACTAGCGGGACCCCAGTTCTTC	CASSQEGLAGPQFF
TRBV5-1	few	.	TRBJ2-7	TGCGCCAGCAGCGTCGGCAGGACCTACGAGCAGTACTTC	CASSVGRTYEQYF
TRBV6-6	once	TRBD1	TRBJ1-2	TGTGCCAGCAGGTCACAGGGGGCCCATGGCTACACCTTC	CASRSQGAHGYTF
TRBV5-6	.	.	TRBJ1-2	TGTGCCAGCAGCTTGAGTCTGAGAGCTAACTATGGCTACACCTTC	CASSLSLRANYGYTF
TRBV27	few	TRBD1	TRBJ1-2	TGTGCCAGCAGTCAGGACAGGGGGTATGGCTACACCTTC	CASSQDRGYGYTF
TRBV13	.	TRBD1	TRBJ2-3	TGTGCCAGCAGCCCGCGCCCCAGGGGGGATACGCAGTATTTT	CASSPRPRGDTQYF
TRBV4-3	.	.	TRBJ2-7	TGCGCCAGCAGCCAGACCGTAACAGTAGTAACCTACGAGCAGTACTTC	CASSQTVTVVTYEQYF
TRBV9	.	.	TRBJ1-2	TGTGCCAGCAGCGTAAGTCCAGGGAACTATGGCTACACCTTC	CASSVSPGNYGYTF
TRBV1	.	.	TRBJ1-5	TGCACCAGCAGCCAAGACAAATCAGTTGGCAATCAGCCCCAGCATTTT	CTSSQDKSVGNQPQHF
TRBV7-2	.	.	TRBJ2-5	TGTGCCAGCAGCCTAGGGAGAGGAGAGACCCAGTACTTC	CASSLGRGETQYF
TRBV18	few	.	TRBJ1-3	TGTGCCAGCTCACCCGCCCCCGCGGGGAGCTCTGGAAACACCATATATTTT	CASSPAPAGSSGNTIYF
TRBV29-1	.	TRBD2	TRBJ2-7	TGCAGCGTTGGAGCGGGACTAGCGGGGGAAGCCGAGCAGTACTTC	CSVGAGLAGEAEQYF
TRBV4-1	.	.	TRBJ2-7	TGCGCCAGCAGCCAAGTGGAGTCCAGGGGCGCCTACGAGCAGTACTTC	CASSQVESRGAYEQYF
TRBV4-3	once	TRBD1	TRBJ1-4	TGCGCCAGCAGCCAAGATTTCGGGACAGGGGTTGGGGGAAAACTGTTTTTT	CASSQDFGTGVGGKLFF
TRBV4-1	.	.	TRBJ1-1	TGCGCCAGCAGCCAAGTAATGATAGAGATGAACACTGAAGCTTTCTTT	CASSQVMIEMNTEAFF
TRBV10-3	.	TRBD1	TRBJ1-2	TGTGCCATCAGTGAGCCCACCAAGCGGGACAGGGGTTGGTATGGCTACACCTTC	CAISEPTKRDRGWYGYTF
TRBV25-1	.	.	TRBJ2-5	TGTGCCAGCAGTGAGTCACTTCGACAAGAGACCCAGTACTTC	CASSESLRQETQYF
TRBV7-9	.	.	TRBJ2-7	TGTGCCAGCAGCTGGACGGGAGATTACGAGCAGTACTTC	CASSWTGDYEQYF
TRBV28	.	.	TRBJ2-2	.	CASSHRGLAPGSCFF
TRBV30	.	.	TRBJ1-3	TGTGCCTGGAGTGGTGTGGACAGCACTCGTGCCACCATATATTTT	CAWSGVDSTRATIYF
TRBV6-6	.	.	TRBJ1-2	TGTGCCAGCAGCCCCGCGGCTGGCTACACCTTC	CASSPAAGYTF
TRBV2	.	TRBD1	TRBJ1-4	TGTGCCAGCATGCCTGACAGGGGAGGCGAAAAACTGTTTTTT	CASMPDRGGEKLFF
TRBV28	.	.	TRBJ1-1	TGTGCCAGCACCTCTTGGGGGCTCGGACGGACCACTGAAGCTTTCTTT	CASTSWGLGRTTEAFF
TRBV4-2	.	.	TRBJ1-4	TGTGCCACCGACCCGGGGAGGGGGGGATCTAATGAAAAACTGTTTTTT	CATDPGRGGSNEKLFF
TRBV28	.	TRBD1	TRBJ1-5	TGTGCCAGCGTCGAACTTGCAGGGGGCTGGAATCAGCCCCAGCATTTT	CASVELAGGWNQPQHF
TRBV28	.	.	TRBJ2-1	TGTGCCAGCAGTTTCCGACGGTCTAGCATCGGTGGGGAGCAGTTCTTC	CASSFRRSSIGGEQFF
TRBV6-5	.	TRBD2	TRBJ2-5	TGTGCCAGCAGTTATACCGGGGGGGAGACCCAGTACTTC	CASSYTGGETQYF
TRBV5-1	.	.	TRBJ1-2	TGCGCCAGCAGCCCGGGACTGAACTATGGCTACACCTTC	CASSPGLNYGYTF
TRBV7-6	.	TRBD1	TRBJ1-1	TGTGCCAGCAGCCTCGGGACAGGGCCGGGCACTGAAGCTTTCTTT	CASSLGTGPGTEAFF
TRBV9	.	TRBD1	TRBJ1-4	TGTGCCAGCAGCGACAGGGGTGAAAAACTGTTTTTT	CASSDRGEKLFF
TRBV6-5	.	.	TRBJ1-2	TGTGCCAGCAGTTACCTTGAGGATGGTTTAGGCTACACCTTC	CASSYLEDGLGYTF
TRBV5-8	.	TRBD1	TRBJ1-5	TGTGCCAGCAGCTCCCAAGGGACAGGGAACTGGGGAAGCAATCAGCCCCAGCATTTT	CASSSQGTGNWGSNQPQHF
TRBV19	.	TRBD1	TRBJ1-5	TGTGCCAGTAGCCTGGATGGACAGGGCCGATTCATTGGAAGTCAGCCCCAGCATTTT	CASSLDGQGRFIGSQPQHF
TRBV13	.	TRBD1	TRBJ2-7	TGTGCCAGCAGCAACCGGGACAGGGGGATAGCATACGAGCAGTACTTC	CASSNRDRGIAYEQYF
TRBV19	.	TRBD2	TRBJ2-1	TGTGCCAGTTCCCCGGGACTAGCGGTCAGCTCCTACAATGAGCAGTTCTTC	CASSPGLAVSSYNEQFF